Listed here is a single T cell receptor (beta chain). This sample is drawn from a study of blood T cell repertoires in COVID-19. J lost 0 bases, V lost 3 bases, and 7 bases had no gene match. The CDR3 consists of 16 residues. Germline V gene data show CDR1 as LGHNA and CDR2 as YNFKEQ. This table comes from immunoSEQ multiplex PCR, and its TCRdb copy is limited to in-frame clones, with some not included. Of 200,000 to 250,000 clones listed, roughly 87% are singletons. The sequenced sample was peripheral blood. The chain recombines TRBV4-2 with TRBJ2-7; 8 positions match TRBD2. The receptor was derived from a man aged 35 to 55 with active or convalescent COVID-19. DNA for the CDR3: TGTGCCAGCAGCCACTCTAGCGGGCTGAGCTCCTACGAGCAGTACTTC. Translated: CASSHSSGLSSYEQYF.